The 10 T cell receptor beta chains below were found in one sample sequenced in a study of T-cell reconstitution after alpha-beta-depleted transplantation in children. Preparation of the TCRbeta library was carried out with unique molecular identifiers. TCRdb re-called the PCR reads through MiXCR, storing one row per CDR3 protein. Of some 600,000 distinct CDR3 sequences detected, 10% to 15% appear once; the ten largest clones hold 2% to 2.5%. The specimen was PBMCs, mostly from graft donor cells, collected 360 days after TCRalphabeta/CD19-depleted stem cell transplant. These receptor sequences come from a male patient under 18 who had a stem cell transplant for acute myeloid leukemia, so the T cells may come from the graft donor.

This clonotype was seen ten or more times. V and J are TRBV29-1 and TRBJ2-5; 7 nucleotides match TRBD1. The CDR3 is 17 amino acids. V dropped 0 bases and J dropped 5; count of bases not matched to a gene: 15. Germline-derived CDR1 and CDR2 are SQVTM and ANQGSEA. CDR3 in amino acids: CSVEERGRLDNAETQYF. For the CDR3, the DNA is TGCAGCGTTGAAGAAAGGGGGCGGCTCGATAATGCGGAGACCCAGTACTTC.

This clonotype was seen a handful of times. CDR3 nucleotides: TGTGCCAGCAGGTTACAGGGAGTTAACTATGGCTACACCTTC. Its protein is CASRLQGVNYGYTF. This rearrangement joins TRBV7-9 to TRBJ1-2; a possible D gene is TRBD1 (6 bases). Trimming left V 6 bases short and J 1 base short, with 12 bases between. Germline V lookup: CDR1 SEHNR, CDR2 FQNEAQ (reference sequence). This CDR3 is built from 14 residues.

V and J are TRBV4-2 and TRBJ2-7; D is ambiguous. The CDR3 consists of 14 residues. The V end lost 0 bases, the J end lost 3 bases, and 9 bases lay between the germline ends. Germline V lookup: CDR1 LGHNA, CDR2 YNFKEQ. CDR3 loop: CASSQDRLYYEQYF. The CDR3 region has the DNA TGTGCCAGCAGCCAAGATAGGTTGTACTACGAGCAGTACTTC.

V gene TRBV14 combines with J gene TRBJ2-7, with D perhaps matching TRBD2 (5 bases). The CDR3 is 16 residues long. Germline lookup yields CDR1 SGHDN and CDR2 FVKESK. Deletions cut 1 base from V and 2 bases from J, with 15 bases between. CDR3 residues: CASSQVSLAEAYEQYF. Here the CDR3 DNA reads TGTGCCAGCAGCCAAGTTTCTCTAGCAGAGGCCTACGAGCAGTACTTC.

This clonotype appeared many times. V gene TRBV14 combines with J gene TRBJ1-1; D not resolved. The CDR3 sequence is 13 residues long. CDR1 and CDR2 from the germline V gene are SGHDN and FVKESK. V was trimmed by 0 bases and J by 1 base, leaving 3 bases between them. The CDR3 reads CASSQDQNTEAFF. The CDR3 DNA sequence: TGTGCCAGCAGCCAAGACCAGAACACTGAAGCTTTCTTT.

This clonotype was observed at least ten times. This rearrangement joins TRBV12-5 to TRBJ2-1; 7 bases map to TRBD2. This CDR3 has 12 residues. V lost 9 bases, J lost 7 bases, and 6 bases stayed unmatched. Germline CDR1 LGHNT, CDR2 FRNRAP. DNA of the CDR3: TGTGCTAGCGGGCGGGAGTGGAATGAGCAGTTCTTC. Translation gives CASGREWNEQFF.

This chain links TRBV3-1 with TRBJ2-1; 9 bases are a match to TRBD2. With 1 base clipped from V and 13 bases from J, the junction kept 5 bases outside the gene matches. The CDR3 loop spans 13 amino acids. Germline V gene sequence: CDR1 LGHDT, CDR2 YNNKEL (reference sequence). CDR3 in DNA: TGTGCCAGCAGCCAAGTACCGGGACTAGCTCAGTTCTTC. It encodes CASSQVPGLAQFF.

V is TRBV2 and J is TRBJ1-5; a weak D match, TRBD1 (6 bases). CDR1 SNHLY and CDR2 FYNNEI come from the germline V gene. The V end lost 5 bases, the J end lost 0 bases, and 23 bases lay between the germline ends. The CDR3 loop spans 19 amino acids. The CDR3 spells CASSLVRGHGIISNQPQHF. Written as DNA, the CDR3 is TGTGCCAGCAGTTTGGTGCGGGGACACGGTATAATTAGCAATCAGCCCCAGCATTTT.

This clonotype appeared many times. V usage is TRBV28 and J usage is TRBJ1-6; unclear D gene. Germline assignment: CDR1 MDHEN and CDR2 SYDVKM. Trimming took 3 bases from V and 9 from J, leaving 12 bases between them. The CDR3 loop spans 14 amino acids. CDR3 in amino acids: CASSFWRSGSPLHF. The CDR3 region has the DNA TGTGCCAGCAGTTTTTGGAGGTCAGGTTCACCCCTCCACTTT.

This clonotype was counted only a few times. The chain combines TRBV28 with TRBJ2-7; D remains ambiguous. The CDR3 contains 13 residues. Trimming stripped 5 bases from V and 2 bases from J, with 10 bases between. Per the germline V gene, CDR1 is MDHEN and CDR2 is SYDVKM. The CDR3 here is CASSTPRPYEQYF. The CDR3 DNA reads as TGTGCCAGCAGTACTCCCAGGCCCTACGAGCAGTACTTC.